This is a list of T cell receptor beta chains from one sample in a study of T cells expressing NK-cell markers. TCRdb re-called the 5' RACE reads and gives one entry per CDR3 protein, without DNA. The ten top clones account for about 3.6%, within a sample of 500,000 to 700,000 distinct CDR3 sequences. The sample was blood T cells: a sorted CD56 or NKG2C T cell subset, CD4+ or CD8+ T cells, or bulk PBMC T cells (not recorded which). These receptor sequences come from a man younger than 35 in good health. Both conserved end residues are part of each CDR3. Each record gives: V gene, J gene, CDR3 protein.

TRBV29-1,TRBJ1-2,CSADRDRGLGGYTF
TRBV29-1,TRBJ2-1,CSVAAGQVYNEQFF
TRBV30,TRBJ1-1,CAWSIQGNTEAFF
TRBV5-1,TRBJ2-5,CASSLEGLRGETQYF
TRBV27,TRBJ1-2,CASRAGDFYGYTF
TRBV3-1,TRBJ2-1,CASSQETKYNEQFF
TRBV29-1,TRBJ1-1,CSAYRGWDEAFF
TRBV7-3,TRBJ2-2,CASSTDVRAGELFF
TRBV29-1,TRBJ1-2,CSVGGDTIYGYTF
TRBV28,TRBJ2-1,CASTPAYYNEQFF
TRBV29-1,TRBJ2-5,CSVGQGSETQYF
TRBV4-2,TRBJ2-1,CASSQDLRTSNYNEQFF
TRBV30,TRBJ2-3,CAWDRISDTQYF
TRBV11-1,TRBJ1-1,CASSPDLQGEAFF
TRBV20-1,TRBJ2-4,CSYFGAGPAKNIQYF
TRBV7-3,TRBJ2-1,CASSLIAGMGEQFF
TRBV6-5,TRBJ2-7,CASSYDRVRTYEQYF
TRBV3-1,TRBJ1-2,CASSEDLSRNYGYTF
TRBV28,TRBJ2-1,CASRGASGSRGGDYNEQFF
TRBV20-1,TRBJ2-5,CSAQSRQGARETQYF
TRBV7-9,TRBJ2-7,CASSSREQYEQYF
TRBV5-1,TRBJ2-3,CASSSTHTGSTDTQYF
TRBV20-1,TRBJ2-4,CSARGPLVARNIQYF
TRBV12-3/TRBV12-4,TRBJ2-3,CASSPRTSGSGDTQYF
TRBV7-9,TRBJ2-3,CASTTEGVGDTQYF
TRBV12-3/TRBV12-4,TRBJ1-4,CASSPPSGTLFF
TRBV7-3,TRBJ2-1,CASSSSGTSGRASWEQFF
TRBV12-3/TRBV12-4,TRBJ1-2,CASHTATKYGYTF
TRBV12-3/TRBV12-4,TRBJ1-3,CASSLTGDTIYF
TRBV20-1,TRBJ2-7,CSARGVYEQYF
TRBV20-1,TRBJ2-4,CSARRGVGNIQYF
TRBV27,TRBJ2-1,CASKGGLAGNNEQFF
TRBV12-3/TRBV12-4,TRBJ2-1,CASSREIAGGNEQFF
TRBV20-1,TRBJ1-6,CSASGGGFNSPLHF
TRBV24-1,TRBJ2-5,CATSDRSGGVTETQYF
TRBV6-5,TRBJ2-1,CASSYSRGRVYNEQFF
TRBV6-5,TRBJ2-7,CASSYFASGRYEQYF
TRBV5-6,TRBJ2-1,CASSLEWESGNEQFF
TRBV5-1,TRBJ1-1,CASRGTGSSTEAFF
TRBV2,TRBJ2-1,CASRFQAGNEQFF
TRBV28,TRBJ2-3,CASRGGEGPDTQYF
TRBV20-1,TRBJ2-3,CSARRNSGSLDTQYF